The clone carrying this T cell receptor (beta chain) ranks as medium-sized in terms of frequency. Its antigen remains unidentified. One tube held mixed TRB-A and TRB-B primer pools for touch-down PCR. TCRdb reprocessed the multiplex PCR reads, keeping one entry per CDR3 protein, no DNA. This sample's table has under 8,500 distinct CDR3 sequences. In germline, CDR1 is MNHNS, CDR2 SASEGT. The CDR3 is made up of 15 amino acids. Each sample's input was about 250 ng genomic DNA, about 38,000 genome equivalents. The sample is drawn from a study of T cell clusters in autoimmune cytopenias. Findings and limits, study-wide: Primary autoimmune cytopenia patients appeared to lack physiological T cell clusters present in healthy donors. TRB repertoire shifts in secondary cytopenia and chronic lymphocytic leukemia mostly reflected lymphoma, not autoimmunity. The T cell clusters came from computational analysis alone and lack functional validation. The cluster-lack signature was not seen for secondary cytopenia versus chronic lymphocytic leukemia.

The source is a human donor with an autoimmune cytopenia or autoimmune hepatitis (not recorded which). Sequencing used peripheral blood. The chain combines TRBV6-1 with TRBJ2-1. CDR3 residues: CASRPLIGSYNEQFF.